These 24 T cell receptor beta chains came from one sample sequenced in a study of chemoradiotherapy in HPV16-positive cancers. Produced via immunoSEQ multiplex PCR; TCRdb's table is partial and in-frame only. The sample has about 17,000 clones; roughly 90% are singletons. The sample consisted of blood, taken from a patient who underwent chemoradiotherapy. The origin of the receptors is a human donor with HPV-associated anogenital cancer.

The chain is built from TRBV5-1 and TRBJ2-5; D not certain. CDR1 and CDR2 (germline): SGHRS, YFSETQ. The CDR3 contains 13 residues. The germline V and J ends were trimmed by 7 bases and 4 bases, with 14 bases remaining between them. The CDR3 reads CASGYPPRETQYF. As DNA, the CDR3 is TGCGCCAGCGGCTACCCGCCGAGAGAGACCCAGTACTTC.

The rearrangement uses TRBV5-1 and TRBJ2-5, with D uncertain. V was clipped by 0 bases and J by 2 bases, with 2 bases between them. The CDR3 has 12 residues. CDR1 SGHRS and CDR2 YFSETQ come from the germline V gene. CDR3 amino acids: CASSLEQETQYF. Here the CDR3 DNA reads TGCGCCAGCAGCTTGGAGCAAGAGACCCAGTACTTC.

The chain joins TRBV19 to TRBJ2-1; possible D gene TRBD2, 6 bases. V lost 1 base, J lost 10 bases, and 14 bases lay in between. The germline gives CDR1 LNHDA, CDR2 SQIVND (reference sequence). This CDR3 has 14 residues. The CDR3 DNA reads as TGTGCCAGTAGTATAGTGTTTGGAGGGGTCGAGCAGTTCTTC. This sequence encodes CASSIVFGGVEQFF.

The chain recombines TRBV11-2 with TRBJ2-1; 11 nucleotides match TRBD1. CDR1 is SGHAT, CDR2 FQNNGV, per germline. The CDR3 length is 14 residues. Trimming cost V 6 bases and J 7 bases; bases outside gene matches: 5. CDR3 sequence reads: CASRGQGVLNEQFF. The CDR3 nucleotides read TGTGCCAGCAGGGGACAGGGGGTACTAAATGAGCAGTTCTTC.

The J gene is TRBJ1-2, the V gene TRBV11-2; no definite D call. There are 13 residues in the CDR3. V gave up 4 bases and J gave up 7 bases, with 13 bases separating them. Germline V lookup: CDR1 SGHAT, CDR2 FQNNGV. The CDR3 region has the DNA TGTGCCAGCAGCTCCGATGCCTTTCTTGGCTACACCTTC. Protein product: CASSSDAFLGYTF.

The gene calls are TRBV6-6 and TRBJ2-7; D gene ambiguous. The V gene lost 5 bases and the J gene lost 0 bases, with 11 bases spanning the gap. The CDR3 extends over 14 amino acids. The germline V gene encodes CDR1 MNHNY and CDR2 SVGAGI (reference sequence). The CDR3 sequence: CASSLDLLSYEQYV. The CDR3 bases are TGTGCCAGCAGTCTTGATCTGCTCTCCTACGAGCAGTACGTC.

DNA of the CDR3: TGCGCCAGCAGCCTATTTGAACAGGGCAGCTCCTACAATGAGCAGTTCTTC. Its protein product is CASSLFEQGSSYNEQFF. This rearrangement joins TRBV5-1 to TRBJ2-1; possibly TRBD1 for D (6 bases). CDR3 size: 17 residues. Germline V gene lookup returns CDR1 SGHRS and CDR2 YFSETQ. V was cut by 4 bases and J by 0 bases, with 17 bases left in between.

V and J are TRBV6-1 and TRBJ2-2, with 9 bases matching TRBD1. The CDR3 contains 15 residues. CDR1 and CDR2 from the germline V gene are MNHNS and SASEGT. The V segment lost 5 bases and the J segment 4 bases; nucleotides outside the gene matches: 5. CDR3 in amino acids: CASSSGTGITGELFF. The CDR3 DNA sequence: TGTGCCAGCAGTTCCGGGACAGGGATCACCGGGGAGCTGTTTTTT.

This clone appeared once. The chain uses TRBV4-3 and TRBJ1-1; D gene unclear. The V end was cut by 2 bases, the J end by 7 bases, with 23 bases between. The germline CDR1 and CDR2 sequences are LGHNA and YSLEER. This CDR3 is built from 17 residues. The CDR3 spells CASSQSLTVAFSGEAFF. CDR3 nucleotides: TGCGCCAGCAGCCAATCCCTGACGGTGGCCTTTTCAGGTGAAGCTTTCTTT.

This chain joins TRBV10-3 and TRBJ2-5, with D maybe TRBD1 (5 bases). Germline CDR1 ENHRY, CDR2 SYGVKD. This CDR3 is 16 amino acids long. Trimming took 10 bases from V and 1 from J, leaving 22 bases between them. The CDR3 loop reads CATAEGADWTQETQYF. The CDR3, as DNA: TGTGCCACCGCAGAAGGGGCCGACTGGACCCAAGAGACCCAGTACTTC.

This chain uses TRBV5-1 with TRBJ2-3; TRBD2 might be the D (5 bases). The V gene's germline CDR1 is SGHRS and CDR2 YFSETQ. CDR3 length: 14 residues. Between the trimmed V and J ends, which lost 4 bases and 6 bases, there was a span of 15 bases. In nucleotides, the CDR3 is TGCGCCAGCAGCCAGGAGCCTAGCAGTGATACGCAGTATTTT. Translating gives CASSQEPSSDTQYF.

This chain uses TRBV10-2 with TRBJ2-3, with D maybe TRBD2 (5 bases). Germline loops: CDR1 WSHSY, CDR2 SAAADI. V was clipped by 8 bases and J by 2 bases, with 11 bases between them. The CDR3 sequence is 13 residues long. CDR3 nucleotide sequence: TGCGCCAGCTCAACGGGGATCACAGATACGCAGTATTTT. Translation: CASSTGITDTQYF.

The rearrangement joins TRBV10-3 to TRBJ2-1; 9 bases line up with TRBD1. Germline CDR1 ENHRY, CDR2 SYGVKD. V was clipped by 6 bases and J by 1 base; unmatched bases: 7. This CDR3 comprises 16 residues. The CDR3 bases are TGTGCCATCAGGAAGGACAGGGGAAATTCCTACAATGAGCAGTTCTTC. Protein: CAIRKDRGNSYNEQFF.

The rearrangement joins TRBV7-2 to TRBJ1-3; 10 bases are a match to TRBD1. CDR3 length: 16 residues. With V trimmed by 3 bases and J by 1 base, 3 bases remained unmatched. Per germline, CDR1 SGHTA and CDR2 FQGNSA. CDR3 amino acids: CASSFRQGASGNTIYF. The CDR3, as DNA: TGTGCCAGCAGCTTTCGACAGGGGGCGTCTGGAAACACCATATATTTT.

This clone was picked up one time. The chain uses TRBV2 and TRBJ2-3; D is uncertain. This CDR3 spans 13 amino acids. Germline V lookup: CDR1 SNHLY, CDR2 FYNNEI. DNA for the CDR3: TGTGCATCAGCGTTGGGCCGCACAGATACGCAGTATTTT. Translating gives CASALGRTDTQYF. Filled out from reference TRBV2 and TRBJ2-3, the complete variable domain reads EPEVTQTPSHQVTQMGQEVILRCVPISNHLYFYWYRQILGQKVEFLVSFYNNEISEKSEIFDDQFSVERPDGSNFTLKIRSTKLEDSAMYFCASALGRTDTQYFGPGTRLTVL.

The J gene is TRBJ1-3, the V gene TRBV25-1; tentatively, D is TRBD1 (5 bases). Germline CDR1 reads MGHDK; CDR2 reads SYGVNS. CDR3 length equals 16 residues. V was cut by 1 base and J by 0 bases, with 10 bases left in between. The CDR3 region is CASSESQGVSGNTIYF. Here the CDR3 DNA reads TGTGCCAGCAGTGAATCCCAGGGTGTCTCTGGAAACACCATATATTTT. Full variable domain (rest looked up from reference TRBV25-1 and TRBJ1-3): EADIYQTPRYLVIGTGKKITLECSQTMGHDKMYWYQQDPGMELHLIHYSYGVNSTEKGDLSSESTVSRIRTEHFPLTLESARPSHTSQYLCASSESQGVSGNTIYFGEGSWLTVV.

The V and J genes are TRBV5-4 and TRBJ1-1, with TRBD1 as a possible D gene (5 bases). The CDR3 runs to 17 residues. With 0 bases removed from V and 1 base from J, the gap between germline ends came to 16 bases. From germline, CDR1 is SGHNT and CDR2 YYREEE (reference sequence). The CDR3 sequence: CASSLVPPGGANTEAFF. The CDR3 nucleotides are TGTGCCAGCAGCTTGGTCCCCCCTGGGGGTGCGAACACTGAAGCTTTCTTT.

This clone was seen only once. CDR3 in amino acids: CATSRAKAPEAFF. As DNA, the CDR3 is TGTGCCACCAGCAGGGCCAAGGCTCCGGAAGCTTTCTTT. The chain recombines TRBV15 with TRBJ1-1; D remains ambiguous. V shed 3 bases and J shed 8 bases, with 13 bases lying between them. The length of the CDR3 is 13 residues. CDR1 and CDR2 (germline): LNHNV, YYDKDF (reference sequence).

This sequence joins TRBV6-1 and TRBJ2-5, with D possibly being TRBD1 or TRBD2 (6 bases each). V shed 3 bases and J shed 5 bases, with 13 bases lying between them. Germline V gene lookup returns CDR1 MNHNS and CDR2 SASEGT. The CDR3 is made up of 14 amino acids. In DNA, the CDR3 is TGTGCCAGCAGTGACGTCGGGGGCGGTGAGACCCAGTACTTC. Translated: CASSDVGGGETQYF.

This chain uses TRBV5-6 with TRBJ2-5, with 12 bases identical to TRBD1. Germline V gene lookup returns CDR1 SGHDT and CDR2 YYEEEE. V lost 4 bases, J lost 6 bases, and 13 bases stayed unmatched. This CDR3 contains 17 residues. The chain's CDR3 is CASSDLPGQGADQTQYF. CDR3 bases: TGTGCCAGCAGCGATTTACCGGGACAGGGGGCTGACCAGACCCAGTACTTC.

The V call is TRBV19, the J call TRBJ2-6; D is possibly TRBD2 (7 bases). The length of the CDR3 is 16 residues. Trimming took 6 bases from V and 0 from J, leaving 12 bases between them. Germline V gives CDR1 LNHDA, CDR2 SQIVND (reference sequence). This CDR3 reads CASSTGRASGANVLTF. The CDR3, as DNA: TGTGCCAGTAGCACAGGGAGGGCCTCTGGGGCCAACGTCCTGACTTTC.

This chain joins TRBV2 and TRBJ1-1, with 7 bases matching TRBD1. The CDR3 extends over 13 amino acids. The germline V gene encodes CDR1 SNHLY and CDR2 FYNNEI. The V segment lost 4 bases and the J segment 4 bases; nucleotides outside the gene matches: 3. DNA for the CDR3: TGTGCCAGCAGTGGAGACAGGGTCACTGAAGCTTTCTTT. Residues: CASSGDRVTEAFF.

The V gene is TRBV30, the J gene TRBJ1-6; no clear D gene. Trimming took off 2 bases at V and 6 bases at J, with 11 bases between the two ends. This CDR3 region has 14 residues. Germline V lookup: CDR1 GTSNPN, CDR2 SVGIG (reference sequence). This chain's CDR3 is CAWSSLVGNSPLHF. For the CDR3, the DNA is TGTGCCTGGAGTTCCTTAGTGGGTAATTCACCCCTCCACTTT.

The chain joins TRBV5-1 to TRBJ1-1; D is unresolved. This CDR3 has 14 amino acids. The ends were cut back, 4 bases at V and 10 bases at J, with 20 bases in the middle. Germline V gives CDR1 SGHRS, CDR2 YFSETQ. The CDR3 nucleotides are TGCGCCAGCAGCGCGGGCGCTTTCTTGGTGGGAGCTTTCTTT. Amino acids: CASSAGAFLVGAFF.